This paragraph covers one TCR beta chain sequence. In its sample, this clone was seen a few times. Its antigen remains unidentified. No much larger clone exists at a distance of one base, and base qualities are not known. The germline V gene (reference sequence) provides CDR1 DFQATT and CDR2 SNEGSKA. From the cysteine through the phenylalanine, the CDR3 covers 11 amino acids. The sequence is cut down to CDR3 DNA, 33 bases in frame from base 1. Relative to germline, V is missing 5 bases and J is missing 4 bases, with 1 base of the junction outside any gene match. To prepare the library, the immunoSEQ multiplex PCR assay was applied. For the multiplex PCR, a mixture combining 60 forward primers for TCR Vbeta segments and 13 reverse primers for TCR Jbeta segments was used. The CDR3 region of rearranged TCR beta genes was amplified from genomic DNA by a multiplex PCR assay. Amplified TCR beta libraries were sequenced as 87-base-pair reads on the Illumina HiSeq System. The paper's processing steps were these. A later analysis tallied around 87 million unique TCR beta chains across the 700 or so repertoires, and about 10 million of those chains were shared by two or more donors. Raw reads were error-corrected and collapsed into unique sequences by a nearest-neighbor algorithm in which closely related sequences were merged to remove PCR and sequencing errors. V, D and J gene segments were assigned by aligning CDR3 sequences to IMGT reference sequences. For a sequence to be retained, at least a six-nucleotide match to both a V gene segment and a J gene segment was required. Rearrangements were called productive when the CDR3 lacked stop codons and stayed in frame with V and J; all others were non-productive. Following IMGT convention, CDR3 was defined as the stretch from the second conserved V-encoded cysteine to the conserved J-encoded phenylalanine. In an earlier analysis of around 540 of the donors, sequences lacking an unambiguous match to a single V gene segment were excluded. An earlier analysis of several hundred of the donors called V segments functional above 56.7% productive rearrangements and segregating when the between-donor standard deviation exceeded 5%. A statistical classification framework was developed to diagnose cytomegalovirus status using the catalog of TCR beta chain sequences. A later analysis assigned V and J genes by comparing TCR nucleotide sequences with IMGT/GENE-DB human TR gene sequences. In a later analysis, CDR3 sequences and most-parsimonious VDJ recombination scenarios were assigned using the TCRdist pipeline. In a later analysis, each TCR beta chain was defined by its CDR3 amino acid sequence together with its V-gene family, and reads without a unique V-gene family were excluded. In a later analysis, 500 to 650 highly shared, low-generation-probability nucleotide sequences were removed to address suspected cross-contamination and a sequencing artifact. In a later analysis, a clonal expansion index was calculated for each public chain from normalized within-repertoire ranks of inferred template counts. In a later analysis, generation probabilities were computed using a VDJ recombination model fitted to out-of-frame rearrangements, and the results were checked against IGoR. In a later analysis, hypergeometric tests were used to score TCR-TCR, TCR-HLA and TCR-CMV co-occurrence, with a repertoire-size bias correction applied to TCR pairs. To estimate false discovery rates, a later analysis permuted the HLA or CMV assignments 20 times. In a later analysis, co-occurring TCRs were grouped using DBSCAN, with TCRdist sequence similarity added in when clustering inside HLA-allele-positive subsets. Co-occurrence clustering excluded repertoires with fewer than 30,000 or more than 120,000 public chains, plus five with anomalous nucleotide sharing. TCRdb limited this immuneACCESS table to in-frame rearrangements with V and J called. A share of clones is missing; checked studies link under half to unresolved V genes, and the rest is unexplained. Clone size and V and J calls were adopted from that table, with D and trimming inferred from the DNA. A total of about 130,000 clones appear in this sample, 60% to 80% of them only once. The ten most abundant clones make up around 4% of the sample.

This record comes from a study of cytomegalovirus exposure and HLA in healthy donors listed by TCRdb under 2017. For context, the study as a whole: In an earlier analysis of approximately 640 of the donors, 276 Gb of sequence data and roughly 100 million unique TCR beta sequences from some 170 million T cells were reported. An early release covering about 600 HLA-typed donors comprised about 300 gigabases of sequencing data and 85 million to 100 million unique TCR sequences. Of the 300 to 450 genotyped donors, 75% to 85% were placed in the genetic ancestry cluster associated with self-reported Caucasian donors. The study aimed to test whether cataloging public T cell receptors could reveal signatures of past pathogen exposure. The study profiled the T cell repertoires of more than 500 subjects by immunosequencing and related them to cytomegalovirus serostatus. Along with the approximately 650-subject first cohort, a separate validation cohort of 120 different subjects was used. To predict cytomegalovirus infection status, the study combined high-throughput TCR immunosequencing, statistical association of individual TCRs with disease status, and machine learning. To study patterns of TCR occurrence, a later analysis re-analyzed previously published TCR beta repertoires from 666 donors and added high-resolution HLA genotyping. Rather than drawing on any new phenotypic data, the later analysis identified candidate immune exposures from TCR beta sequences and the way those sequences occurred across donors. To decide whether each TCR beta V gene segment behaved as functional or pseudogenic, an earlier analysis of approximately 600 of the donors relied on high-throughput TCR beta sequencing. Donor age, sex, ethnicity and CMV serostatus were compiled alongside the repertoire data. Genome-wide SNP genotypes for about three fifths of the 666 donors were used in a later genetic analysis, which treated that subset as a discovery cohort. Every repertoire in the discovery cohort had been generated on one and the same sequencing platform. HLA typing included class I and class II loci at four-digit resolution. Typing coverage varied by locus: roughly 629-640 donors for A, B, C, DRB1 and DQB1; 522 for DQA1; some 610 for DPA1; fewer than 480 for DPB1. Because of strong linkage in the cohort, roughly five DR-DQ haplotypes were treated as single units for association and clustering. Among around 400 genotyped donors of the cohort, an average of approximately 240,000 unique TCR beta nucleotide sequences was sequenced per donor, of which about 18% were non-productive.

The cohort consisted of more than 650 healthy bone marrow donors. All cohort members were sampled while nominally healthy, although unrecorded immune exposures were likely present. The donor tested CMV seronegative and was one of the 352 seronegative cohort members. Each donor provided a peripheral blood sample, and peripheral blood mononuclear cells were used for TCR beta sequencing. Genomic DNA extraction from the blood cell samples was performed with the Qiagen DNeasy Blood Extraction Kit. The investigation overall reported the following: A later genetic analysis associated a missense DCLRE1C variant with V-gene and J-gene trimming of TCR beta chains, and an independent cohort replicated the association. A later analysis reported that several top co-occurrence clusters appeared linked to parvovirus B19, influenza, CMV and Epstein-Barr virus. Across donors, most TCR sequences were observed very rarely, whereas some public TCRs were present in many individuals. Compared with the roughly 670-donor mean, donors in an Asian-associated ancestry cluster had fewer N-insertions in productive TCRs, according to a later genetic analysis. Correlated functional status among segregating V segments might reflect linkage disequilibrium, but an unknown experimental factor could not be ruled out. According to a later analysis, most CMV-associated TCR beta chains appeared to be HLA-restricted, and the HLA associations seemed to be driven largely by CMV exposure. The classifier was reported to diagnose cytomegalovirus status with high specificity and sensitivity in both the original and validation cohorts. This cohort had only TCR beta chains sequenced, and the lack of alpha or paired-chain data limited which features could be detected. Around 16 rarely observed V segments, including chromosome 9 orphons, were excluded from the earlier analysis of approximately 500 of the donors because counts were too low. Broadly in line with IMGT annotations, most TCR beta V segments showed up in productive rearrangements about 90% or about 30% of the time in an earlier analysis of approximately 600 of the donors. A further reported finding was that TCR beta sequences accurately predicted the HLA-A and HLA-B alleles for most subjects in the first cohort. Immune exposure information for the cohort was limited to CMV serostatus. The study listed 150 to 200 TCR beta chains as associated with cytomegalovirus. The presence/absence analyses assumed that sequencing depth was roughly uniform across donors, and that assumption may not be true. According to a later analysis, TCR association rates differed among HLA loci, with DRB1 alleles showing the most associated TCRs and HLA-C alleles showing the fewest. The authors suggested that the approach could potentially be generalized to other disease states and immunological phenotypes. A later analysis associated 15,000 or so TCR beta sequences with specific HLA alleles at a false discovery rate of 0.05. A cluster of highly shared sequence variants was judged likely to be a technical artifact of the sequencing pipeline. When HLA alleles, especially DR and DQ, strongly co-occurred, TCR associations were difficult to assign to individual alleles. In a later analysis, HLA-associated TCR beta chains showed more clonal expansion and lower generation probabilities than non-associated chains that were equally common. In vitro tests confirmed that three of the cytomegalovirus-associated TCR beta chains recognize cytomegalovirus antigens. Because some donors lacked HLA typing at each locus, the association tests relied only on the typed subset. The 87-base-pair reads could not distinguish some IMGT-functional V segments, including TRBV6-2 and TRBV6-3, so those segments were excluded.

This receptor was taken from a man in his thirties or forties in good health and CMV-seronegative. Recombination joined TRBV20-1 with TRBJ2-7; 8 bases in between match TRBD2. The material sequenced was PBMCs. The CDR3 here reads CSAPSGYEQYF. DNA sequence: TGCAGTGCTCCTAGCGGGTACGAGCAGTACTTC.